This T cell receptor beta chain was documented in a study of beta chain features in type 1 diabetes (dated by TCRdb to between 2017 and 2018). Regarding the complete study: Patients and healthy donors did not differ in mean age, gender distribution, total cell number or subset yield. Across all samples, 107,917,701 sorted cells were examined, and cell number per subset correlated strongly with RNA yield. The study compared TCRB repertoires of sorted circulating CD4+ T cell subsets between recently diagnosed type 1 diabetes patients and matched healthy donors. Whereas all 30 or so donors provided naive and central memory subsets, regulatory and stem cell-like memory subsets were isolated from just 8 patients and about 8 healthy donors. What the authors observed across the whole study: Because cDNA was sequenced instead of genomic DNA, activated cells with high expression could be over-represented, although the groups did not differ in activation or CD3 levels. At VDJ recombination sites, type 1 diabetes patients had fewer insertions and more deleted nucleotides, which implies abnormalities in thymic rearrangement. Shorter templates might have been favored by PCR, but patient and control samples were amplified and corrected together, so both groups would have been affected equally by any skew. A moderate but significant shortening of TCRB CDR3 length was observed in type 1 diabetes patients in all four CD4+ subsets. HLA sub-analyses involved small numbers of individuals, so any influence of HLA type on TCRB rearrangement remained unresolved. Naive, central memory and regulatory TCRB repertoires appeared to be more similar among patients than among healthy donors.

CDR1 and CDR2 are read off the germline V gene (reference sequence) as LNHDA and SQIVND. The CDR3 contains 14 residues, cysteine and phenylalanine counted. The kept DNA is CDR3 alone, 42 bases in frame from the first base. V loses 5 bases at its end and J loses 4 bases; junction bases beyond the gene matches: 6. Each donor gave one peripheral blood draw, roughly 0.12 L on average, collected into heparinised tubes. A BD FACSAria II and a panel including CD45RO, CCR7, CD25, CD127, CD95 and CD27 were used to sort naive, central memory, regulatory and stem cell-like memory CD4+ T cells. A purity above 95% was achieved for all sorted populations. PBMCs were separated immediately by Lymphoprep density gradient centrifugation and were stained directly, without being cultured. So that batch effects would be minimized, each experiment stained and sorted samples in pairs, pairing one healthy donor with one patient.

The entire amount of isolated RNA was reverse transcribed using the High Capacity cDNA Reverse Transcription Kit, so the sequenced TCRB transcripts were expressed ones. Deep immunoSEQ sequencing was performed on naive, central memory and regulatory T cell samples, with an average of about 3.6 million total reads per sample. After sorted cells were lysed in RLT buffer, RNA was extracted with DNase-treated RNeasy Micro or Mini kits, with the choice depending on cell number. Each cell subset was processed separately to prevent cross-contamination, with patient and healthy donor samples processed together. The immunoSEQ multiplex PCR was used to amplify TCRB sequences from cDNA, generating 87-bp fragments that spanned the CDR3 region. Amplicons were sequenced on the Illumina HiSeq platform. From the authors' description of their analysis: PCR bias was corrected computationally using synthetic template baselines, and reads within Hamming distance 2 were collapsed, with unmergeable singletons discarded. Reads were aligned to IMGT to assign V, D and J genes, CDR3 length, and insertions or deletions at six rearrangement sites. Within each subset, clonotype counts were normalized to the number of sorted cells before true diversity and Gini coefficients were calculated with the tcR R package. The overlap coefficient, calculated on TCRB nucleotide sequences, was used to quantify repertoire sharing. Out-of-frame TCRB sequences from naive cells were analyzed to stand in for the pre-selection repertoire. TCRdb holds this immuneACCESS table with in-frame rearrangements only. Some clones are missing; in checked studies, unresolved V genes explain under half, and the rest has no known cause. From that table come the V and J calls and clone size; the DNA was used to work out D and trimming. The table for this sample lists around 710,000 clones; under 15% of them were counted only once. Over 0.1% of the sample goes to the ten largest clones.

This clone was observed a few times. Its cognate antigen has yet to be identified. Nothing much larger sits one base from this clone, and base qualities are not available. The V and J genes are TRBV19 and TRBJ2-3; 7 bases in between match TRBD1. The receptor's source is a man aged 25 to 45 with type 1 diabetes. Sequenced material: naive CD4+ T cells from blood. This specimen's cell subset or site label, interpreted: true naive CD4+ T cells. The sequence in DNA is TGTGCCAGTAGTCCCGACAGGGTGGCAGATACGCAGTATTTT. The translation is CASSPDRVADTQYF.